This T cell receptor (beta chain) appears in the sequencing data of a study of blood T cell repertoires in COVID-19. Clones were read by immunoSEQ multiplex PCR, and TCRdb kept only the in-frame ones, dropping some. Found here are roughly 200,000 clones, about nine tenths of them singletons; the top ten hold 2.6%. The CDR3 runs 16 residues. The germline CDR1 and CDR2 sequences are SGDLS and YYNGEE. After removal of 4 bases from V and 5 bases from J, the junction contained 11 bases not matched to a gene. The origin of this receptor is a woman aged 25 to 39 who had recovered from COVID-19. This chain links TRBV9 with TRBJ2-5; 10 bases are shared with TRBD1. Source material: PBMCs or T cells enriched from blood (not recorded which). CDR3 bases: TGTGCCAGCAGCCCGCCCCCGGGACAGGGGAGTGAGACCCAGTACTTC. Translation: CASSPPPGQGSETQYF.